Presented here are 15 T cell receptor beta chains from one specimen sequenced in a study of tumor-infiltrating lymphocytes in primary liver carcinoma. RNA was extracted from whole blood without cell sorting, alongside germline DNA. Researchers generated TCR beta cDNA from about 460 ng of total RNA, relying on a constant-region primer. Three nested multiplex PCR rounds, a slightly modified ARM-PCR, produced the libraries for TCR beta. Investigators reported that the first two PCR rounds, at about 11 cycles each, used TRBV1-TRBV30 forward primers with a C-beta reverse primer. TCRdb reanalysed the multiplex PCR reads using MiXCR and keeps one entry per CDR3 protein. The table includes about 300,000 distinct CDR3 sequences, less than 75% detected once. The sample taken for sequencing was peripheral blood. These receptors were taken from a man aged 40-55 years with primary liver carcinoma and hepatitis B virus infection.

With respect to this clonotype: Possible read error: a much larger clone is one base away. No conserved phenylalanine or tryptophan is present at the end of the CDR3, so a read error is the likely explanation. The chain has TRBV29-1 and TRBJ2-5, with TRBD1 matching 7 bases. The end of the DNA fits TRBJ2-1 better, so the J call may be wrong. CDR1 and CDR2 from the germline V gene are SQVTM and ANQGSEA. The CDR3 runs 14 residues. The CDR3 spells CSVEDPGGYNEQFS. For the CDR3, the DNA is TGCAGCGTTGAAGACCCAGGGGGATACAATGAGCAGTTCTCC.

This clonotype appeared many times. The chain carries TRBV4-1 and TRBJ1-5; 9 nucleotides agree with TRBD1. The V segment lost 7 bases and the J segment 4 bases; nucleotides outside the gene matches: 5. The CDR3 contains 14 residues. Germline CDR1 reads MGHRA; CDR2 reads YSYEKL. The CDR3 region is CASTRTGENQPQHF. In DNA, the CDR3 is TGCGCCAGCACCCGGACAGGGGAGAATCAGCCCCAGCATTTT.

In regard to this clonotype: This sequence may be a read error, since a much larger clone differs from it by one base. The V gene is TRBV4-1, the J gene TRBJ2-7; 7 nucleotides align to TRBD2. Trimming at V came to 5 bases and at J to 3 bases, leaving 10 bases not matched to a gene. Germline values: CDR1 MGHRA, CDR2 YSYEKL. The CDR3 covers 15 residues. The CDR3 reads CASSVGLVGLYEQYF. CDR3 DNA sequence: TGCGCCAGCAGCGTAGGACTAGTGGGGCTCTACGAGCAGTACTTC.

This clonotype showed up many times. The DNA of the CDR3 is TGTGCCAGCTACGGCGGGCCGGGGGAGCAGTACTTC. This encodes CASYGGPGEQYF. The rearrangement links TRBV6-5 to TRBJ2-7, with D possibly being TRBD2 (5 bases). This CDR3 region has 12 residues. Germline CDR1 is MNHEY and CDR2 is SVGAGI. V gave up 8 bases and J gave up 7 bases, with 15 bases separating them.

Regarding this clonotype: One end of the junction does not line up with germline, which may come from a read error. The chain joins TRBV4-1 to TRBJ2-1; perhaps TRBD2 as D (6 bases). This CDR3 has 16 residues. Germline CDR1 MGHRA, CDR2 YSYEKL. The CDR3: CTSSQDAAGIYNEQFF. The CDR3 region has the DNA TGCACCAGCAGTCAAGATGCTGCGGGAATATACAATGAGCAGTTCTTC.

With respect to this clonotype: Being one base from a much bigger clone, this may be a read error. The chain couples TRBV14 to TRBJ2-1; 9 bases align to TRBD2. CDR3 length: 14 residues. Germline V gene data show CDR1 as SGHDN and CDR2 as FVKESK. V was clipped by 5 bases and J by 5 bases; unmatched bases: 4. Here the CDR3 reads CASSIAGGDNEQFF. CDR3 nucleotide sequence: TGTGCCAGCAGCATCGCGGGGGGGGACAATGAGCAGTTCTTC.

Here the CDR3 DNA reads TGTGCCATCAGTGAGACCAGTACAGGGGGCCGCGAGCAGTACTTC. Encoded protein: CAISETSTGGREQYF. This chain links TRBV10-3 with TRBJ2-7; 9 nucleotides match TRBD1. This CDR3 contains 15 residues. V dropped 2 bases and J dropped 6; count of bases not matched to a gene: 8. The germline V gene encodes CDR1 ENHRY and CDR2 SYGVKD.

As to this clonotype: A clone one base away is much larger, so this may be a read error. This chain connects TRBV6-5 to TRBJ2-7; D possibly corresponds to TRBD1 (5 bases). Trimming shortened V by 7 bases and J by 1 base, and 11 bases separated the two germline ends. The CDR3 length is 13 residues. Germline CDR1 reads MNHEY; CDR2 reads SVGAGI. CDR3 amino acids: CASIATVSYEQYF. CDR3 nucleotides: TGTGCCAGCATCGCGACAGTGTCCTACGAGCAGTACTTC.

V gene TRBV11-1 combines with J gene TRBJ2-7; no clear D gene. Trimming took 5 bases from V and 3 from J, leaving 17 bases between them. Per germline, CDR1 SGHAT and CDR2 FQDESV (reference sequence). The CDR3 totals 15 residues. CDR3 nucleotides: TGTGCCAGCAGCCTCCAGACACCAGTGGGCTACGAGCAGTACTTC. It codes for CASSLQTPVGYEQYF.

About this clonotype itself: Possible read error: a much larger clone is one base away. The genes are TRBV6-2 or TRBV6-3 and TRBJ2-3, with TRBD2 identical over 13 bases. The CDR3 has 16 residues. Germline V gives CDR1 MNHEY, CDR2 SVGEGT. CDR3 DNA: TGTGCCAACAGTTTTGGACTAGCGGGAGTCCCAGATACGCAGTATTTT. It encodes CANSFGLAGVPDTQYF.

Worth noting for this clonotype: A junction end diverges from the germline sequence, so it may reflect a read error. The V and J genes are TRBV6-2 or TRBV6-3 and TRBJ1-5, with 7 bases fitting TRBD1. The CDR3 extends over 17 amino acids. CDR1 is MNHEY and CDR2 is SVGEGT in the germline V gene. The CDR3 sequence: CASSWALTGDSNQPQHF. In DNA, the CDR3 is TGTGCCAGTAGTTGGGCCCTTACAGGGGACAGCAATCAGCCCCAGCATTTT.

This clonotype has a count of ten or more. The chain carries TRBV6-2 or TRBV6-3 and TRBJ1-5; D gene ambiguous. The CDR3 has 15 residues. V shed 2 bases and J shed 0 bases, with 8 bases lying between them. The germline V gene has CDR1 MNHEY and CDR2 SVGEGT. CDR3 sequence reads: CASSYRGTSNQPQHF. CDR3 DNA: TGTGCCAGCAGTTACCGGGGAACTAGCAATCAGCCCCAGCATTTT.

In the case of this clonotype: The junction departs from germline at one end; a sequencing error may be responsible. The gene calls are TRBV4-2 and TRBJ1-1; TRBD1 is a possible D gene (6 bases). Germline CDR1 reads LGHNA; CDR2 reads YNFKEQ. The CDR3 spans 15 residues. Here the CDR3 DNA reads TGTGCCAGCAGCCATCAAAGACAGGAAAACATTGAAGCTTTCTTT. Translated: CASSHQRQENIEAFF.

Note on this clonotype: The CDR3 does not end in the conserved phenylalanine or tryptophan, so this is likely a read error. The V and J genes are TRBV7-8 and TRBJ2-7; 8 bases align to TRBD2. The CDR3 has 15 residues. The V gene end was trimmed by 3 bases and the J gene end by 3 bases; junction bases not matched to a gene: 7. The germline CDR1 and CDR2 sequences are SGHVS and FQNEAQ. The DNA of the CDR3 is TGTGCCAGCAGCTTCGGGAGAAGCGGGAGCTACGAGCAGTACTTG. Protein product: CASSFGRSGSYEQYL.

The chain joins TRBV10-3 to TRBJ2-5, with D unclear. Trimming pared 4 bases from V and 4 bases from J, leaving 4 bases between. This CDR3 contains 11 residues. CDR1 is ENHRY and CDR2 is SYGVKD in the germline V gene. The CDR3 DNA is TGTGCCATCAGTGGAGGAGAGACCCAGTACTTC. This gives the protein CAISGGETQYF.